Shown below are 5 T cell receptor beta chains from a single sample sequenced in a study of blood T cell repertoires in COVID-19. TCRdb's table, derived via immunoSEQ multiplex PCR, lists solely in-frame clones and lacks some. The top ten hold approximately 15% of the sample, which has about 69,000 clones, 70% to 90% seen once. Material for sequencing was peripheral blood. These TCRs come from a man in his forties with COVID-19, enrolled during active disease.

The chain couples TRBV10-3 to TRBJ1-1; D unresolved. The CDR3 is made up of 12 amino acids. V was clipped by 8 bases and J by 2 bases, with 9 bases between them. CDR1 and CDR2 from the germline V gene are ENHRY and SYGVKD. DNA for the CDR3: TGTGCCATCCGCTCAGTCAACACTGAAGCTTTCTTT. The encoded protein is CAIRSVNTEAFF.

This chain connects TRBV6-4 to TRBJ1-1, with D unclear. The CDR3 runs 19 residues. V gave up 0 bases and J gave up 0 bases, with 20 bases separating them. Per germline, CDR1 MRHNA and CDR2 SNTAGT. CDR3 coding DNA: TGTGCCAGCAGTGACTCGATTAGTGGTCCAGGCCTTTTGAACACTGAAGCTTTCTTT. This sequence encodes CASSDSISGPGLLNTEAFF.

The chain is built from TRBV30 and TRBJ2-3; no firm D call. This CDR3 has 14 amino acids. Trimming removed 3 bases from V and 6 bases from J, with 16 bases in between. The germline V gene encodes CDR1 GTSNPN and CDR2 SVGIG (reference sequence). CDR3 in DNA: TGTGCCTGGAGACTAATTCCCCGCCGGGATACGCAGTATTTT. This encodes CAWRLIPRRDTQYF.

This chain uses TRBV13 with TRBJ2-7; TRBD1 matches 9 bases. CDR3 length: 14 residues. Germline CDR1 reads PRHDT; CDR2 reads FYEKMQ (reference sequence). The V gene end was trimmed by 5 bases and the J gene end by 5 bases; junction bases not matched to a gene: 7. CDR3 DNA: TGTGCCAGCAGCCGCCGGGACAGGGTCCACGAGCAGTACTTC. Its protein product is CASSRRDRVHEQYF.

The gene calls are TRBV29-1 and TRBJ2-7; 7 nucleotides align to TRBD1. V lost 4 bases and J lost 5; bases outside the gene matches: 5. Germline V gene sequence: CDR1 SQVTM, CDR2 ANQGSEA. CDR3 length: 12 amino acids. In DNA form, the CDR3 reads TGCAGCGTTGGGACAGGCTACGACGAGCAGTACTTC. Its translation: CSVGTGYDEQYF.